This is a list of T cell receptor beta chains from one sample in a study of blood T cell repertoires in COVID-19. Method: immunoSEQ multiplex PCR; TCRdb's copy keeps in-frame clones and lacks some. The sample lists more than 150,000 clones, nearly 85% occurring once. The sample comprised peripheral blood. The receptors were sampled from a woman younger than 45 with acute or convalescent COVID-19. Each CDR3 is given with its conserved first and last residue. A D gene is named only where the DNA matches it firmly.

.	TRBV11-2	TRBJ2-3	CASSLDRGGADTQYF	TGTGCCAGCAGCTTAGATCGAGGGGGAGCAGATACGCAGTATTTT
.	TRBV28	TRBJ1-3	CASSLLGQGNTIYF	TGTGCCAGCAGTCTACTCGGACAGGGAAACACCATATATTTT
TRBD2	TRBV5-6	TRBJ2-2	CASSNPGLAGLSAGELFF	TGTGCCAGCAGCAACCCGGGACTAGCGGGTCTTAGCGCCGGGGAGCTGTTTTTT
TRBD1	TRBV18	TRBJ1-2	CASSLKRTGTNYGYTF	TGTGCCAGCTCCCTCAAAAGGACAGGGACCAACTATGGCTACACCTTC
.	TRBV19	TRBJ1-1	CASRSVGTGLSSEAFF	TGTGCCAGTAGATCGGTGGGCACGGGACTGAGCTCTGAAGCTTTCTTT
TRBD2	TRBV7-2	TRBJ2-1	CASSSGNSYNEQFF	TGTGCCAGCAGTAGCGGGAACTCCTACAATGAGCAGTTCTTC
.	TRBV7-9	TRBJ2-7	CASSLSSRDYEQYF	TGTGCCAGCAGCTTATCGTCCCGGGACTACGAGCAGTACTTC
.	TRBV7-9	TRBJ2-5	CASSPGGYQETQYF	TGTGCCAGCAGCCCAGGAGGGTACCAAGAGACCCAGTACTTC
TRBD1	TRBV30	TRBJ1-5	CAGGGGDQPQHF	TGTGCCGGAGGGGGCGGCGATCAGCCCCAGCATTTT
TRBD1	TRBV25-1	TRBJ1-1	CASSGDRVSTEAFF	TGTGCCAGCAGTGGTGACAGGGTCTCCACTGAAGCTTTCTTT